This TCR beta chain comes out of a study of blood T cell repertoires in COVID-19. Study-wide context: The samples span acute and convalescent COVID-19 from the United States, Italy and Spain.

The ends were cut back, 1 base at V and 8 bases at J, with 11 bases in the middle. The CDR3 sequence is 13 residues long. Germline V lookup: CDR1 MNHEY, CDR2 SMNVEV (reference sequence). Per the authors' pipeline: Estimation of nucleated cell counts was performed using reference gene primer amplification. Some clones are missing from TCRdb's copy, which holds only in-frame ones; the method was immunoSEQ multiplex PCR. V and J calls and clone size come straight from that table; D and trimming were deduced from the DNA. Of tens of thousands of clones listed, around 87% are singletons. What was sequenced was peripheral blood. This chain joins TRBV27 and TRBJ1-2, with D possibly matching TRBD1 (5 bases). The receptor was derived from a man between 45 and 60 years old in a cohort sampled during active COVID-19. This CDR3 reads CASSLFQGWGYTF. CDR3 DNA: TGTGCCAGCAGTTTATTTCAGGGTTGGGGCTACACCTTC.